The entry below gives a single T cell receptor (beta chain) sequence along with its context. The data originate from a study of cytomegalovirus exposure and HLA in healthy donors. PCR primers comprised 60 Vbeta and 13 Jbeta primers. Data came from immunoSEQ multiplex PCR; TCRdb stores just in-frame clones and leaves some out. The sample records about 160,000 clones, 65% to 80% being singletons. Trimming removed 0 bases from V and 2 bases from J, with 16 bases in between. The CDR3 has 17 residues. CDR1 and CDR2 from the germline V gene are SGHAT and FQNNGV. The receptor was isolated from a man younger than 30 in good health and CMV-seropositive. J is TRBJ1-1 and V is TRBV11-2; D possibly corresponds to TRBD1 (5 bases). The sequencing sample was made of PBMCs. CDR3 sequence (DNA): TGTGCCAGCAGCTTAGACCAGGGTGGCAGAACCAACACTGAAGCTTTCTTT. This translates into CASSLDQGGRTNTEAFF. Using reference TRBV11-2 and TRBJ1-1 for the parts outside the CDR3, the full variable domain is EAGVAQSPRYKIIEKRQSVAFWCNPISGHATLYWYQQILGQGPKLLIQFQNNGVVDDSQLPKDRFSAERLKGVDSTLKIQPAKLEDSAVYLCASSLDQGGRTNTEAFFGQGTRLTVV.